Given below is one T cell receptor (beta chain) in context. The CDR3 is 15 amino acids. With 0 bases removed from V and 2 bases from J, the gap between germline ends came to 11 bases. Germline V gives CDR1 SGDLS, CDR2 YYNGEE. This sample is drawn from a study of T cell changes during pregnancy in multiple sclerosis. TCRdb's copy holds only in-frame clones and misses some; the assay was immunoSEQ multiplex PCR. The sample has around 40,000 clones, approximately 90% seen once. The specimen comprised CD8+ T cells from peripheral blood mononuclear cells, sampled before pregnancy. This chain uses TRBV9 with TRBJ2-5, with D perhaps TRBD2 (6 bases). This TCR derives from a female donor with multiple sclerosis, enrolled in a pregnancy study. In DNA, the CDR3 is TGTGCCAGCAGCGTAGCTGGAGGGGAACAAGAGACCCAGTACTTC. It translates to CASSVAGGEQETQYF. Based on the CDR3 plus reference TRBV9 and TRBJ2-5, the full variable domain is DSGVTQTPKHLITATGQRVTLRCSPRSGDLSVYWYQQSLDQGLQFLIQYYNGEERAKGNILERFSAQQFPDLHSELNLSSLELGDSALYFCASSVAGGEQETQYFGPGTRLLVL.